These T cell receptor beta chains were read from a single sample in a study of a mutant IDH1 vaccine in newly diagnosed glioma. These TCRs' antigens remain unknown. Clones were read by immunoSEQ multiplex PCR, and TCRdb kept only the in-frame ones, dropping some. The sample consists of 30,000 to 35,000 clones, about four fifths of them appearing once. Sample: PBMCs, taken from a glioma patient whose treatment included an IDH1 peptide vaccine. These receptors were collected from a young man with glioma. Both conserved end residues are part of each CDR3. Only some rows state a clone size, as once, few, many or a class for expanded clones.

abundance	v_gene	j_gene	CDR3aa
NA	TRBV7-3	TRBJ2-2	CASSLTGAGELFF
NA	TRBV7-6	TRBJ2-5	CASSSLPLGPETQYF
NA	TRBV27	TRBJ1-5	CASSPEDSNQPQHF
NA	TRBV19	TRBJ1-6	CASSIFRSINSPLHF
NA	TRBV7-3	TRBJ2-5	CASSTRPGQETQYF
NA	TRBV20-1	TRBJ1-2	CSARARGGYTF
NA	TRBV5-5	TRBJ2-7	CASSVDRVNEQYF
NA	TRBV5-1	TRBJ2-3	CASSNPGTTSTDTQYF
NA	TRBV29-1	TRBJ2-5	CSVEWRGVFLETQYF
NA	TRBV6-1	TRBJ1-2	CASSKRGLYGYTF
NA	TRBV4-1	TRBJ2-7	CASSQSGSYEQYF
NA	TRBV5-1	TRBJ2-3	CASSQTSGGDSDTQYF
NA	TRBV28	TRBJ2-2	CASSFRGSGELFF
NA	TRBV5-1	TRBJ1-1	CASSLGQVTEAFF
NA	TRBV5-4	TRBJ2-3	CASSLAAGGRFTDTQYF
NA	TRBV6-1	TRBJ2-2	CASSTVIIGELFF
NA	TRBV7-9	TRBJ1-4	CASSPGTGGEKLFF
NA	TRBV5-1	TRBJ2-2	CASSLVLAGDITGELFF
NA	TRBV29-1	TRBJ2-3	CSVEEPFSLSTDTQYF
NA	TRBV30	TRBJ1-2	CAWSVQGALGYGYTF
NA	TRBV19	TRBJ1-5	CASSIQGVRNQPQHF
NA	TRBV5-1	TRBJ2-6	CASRVTPGANVLTF
NA	TRBV5-4	TRBJ2-5	CASSQTGLETQYF
few	TRBV30	TRBJ1-2	CAWSHRGGYTF
NA	TRBV29-1	TRBJ2-3	CSVEGLQGRVDTQYF
NA	TRBV5-4	TRBJ2-2	CASTPARVNTGELFF
NA	TRBV7-9	TRBJ1-5	CASSGPRDQPQHF